Listed below are T cell receptor beta chains from one sample, sequenced in a study of CD8 T cells in Susac syndrome. MiXCR was run by TCRdb on the immunoSEQ multiplex PCR reads, yielding one entry per CDR3 protein. The sample has some 26,000 distinct CDR3 sequences, roughly 92% seen once; the top ten hold 0.27%. The specimen sequenced was CD8+ T cells from PBMCs. The receptors derive from a human donor in good health. CDR3s include the opening cysteine and the closing phenylalanine or tryptophan. D genes are given only for firm matches. Only some rows state a clone size, as once, few, many or a class for expanded clones.

>-|TRBV29-1|TRBJ1-1|-
TGCAGCGTTGAAGAACAGGGATTTTTTAGCGGGGTCGGCACTGAAGCTTTCTTT
CSVEEQGFFSGVGTEAFF
>-|TRBV29-1|TRBJ2-7|-
TGCAGCGTGCTGGGGACGAAATCGTACGAGCAGTACTTC
CSVLGTKSYEQYF
>few|TRBV20-1|TRBJ2-3|-
TGCAGTGCTAGGGGCAGGTTCTACACAGATACGCAGTATTTT
CSARGRFYTDTQYF
>-|TRBV29-1|TRBJ1-1|TRBD1
TGCAGCGTCGACAGGGGGGTAAAAGCTTTCTTT
CSVDRGVKAFF
>-|TRBV4-1|TRBJ2-7|-
TGCGCCAGCAGCCAAGATAACGGCGGGGAATACTACGAGCAGTACTTC
CASSQDNGGEYYEQYF
>-|TRBV5-5|TRBJ1-6|TRBD1
TGTGCCAGCAGCCCTAGGACAGGTTATAATTCACCCCTCCACTTT
CASSPRTGYNSPLHF
>-|TRBV5-1|TRBJ2-5|TRBD2
TGCGCCAGCAGCCCCCGGGCAGCGGGGTCCCAAGAGACCCAGTACTTC
CASSPRAAGSQETQYF
>-|TRBV7-2|TRBJ1-2|TRBD1
TGTGCCAGCAGCACCCGGGACAGCTATGGCTACACCTTC
CASSTRDSYGYTF
>-|TRBV5-1|TRBJ2-3|-
TGCGCCAGCAGCTTGGCCCGGACCGGCACAGATACGCAGTATTTT
CASSLARTGTDTQYF
>-|TRBV4-3|TRBJ2-5|TRBD1
TGCGCCAGCAGCCAGTACAGGGGGGACCGAGAGACCCAGTACTTC
CASSQYRGDRETQYF